The clone carrying this T cell receptor (beta chain) appeared a few times. The antigen is unknown. The data were obtained in a study of T cell repertoires in cytomegalovirus infection. Study-level information: The study used recently identified HLA-C-restricted and well-studied HLA-B-restricted CMV epitopes. TCR beta signatures that were public indicated CMV infection and matching HLA type. Whole-study results and caveats: Ex vivo, HLA-C-restricted CMV-specific TCR beta clonotypes prevailed over the rest of the response.

The germline V gene has CDR1 SGHTA and CDR2 FQGNSA. With 1 base clipped from V and 0 bases from J, the junction kept 2 bases outside the gene matches. The CDR3 loop spans 16 amino acids. TCRdb ran MiXCR on the reads and lists one entry per CDR3 protein. The sample yields about 160,000 distinct CDR3 sequences, less than 25% seen once. Sequenced here: CD8+ T cells from cultured PBMCs, sampled from culture after CMV antigen stimulation. The chain joins TRBV7-2 to TRBJ2-3; 9 bases are shared with TRBD2. The TCR originated in a human donor in good health (CMV status not recorded). Some clones in this sample may be carry-over from other donors' samples. The DNA for the CDR3 is TGTGCCAGCAGCTTAGTCAGCGGGGGGAGCACAGATACGCAGTATTTT. This encodes CASSLVSGGSTDTQYF.